This record covers a single T cell receptor (beta chain). The table lists this clonotype with many counts. The antigen it recognizes is unknown. No base-level quality is on record; no much larger clone is a single base apart. Clipping removes 8 bases from V and 2 bases from J, with 6 as the unmatched junction base count. The CDR3 contains 15 residues, cysteine and phenylalanine counted. Of the read, only the CDR3 DNA is kept; its 45 bases are in frame from base 1. CDR1 and CDR2 (SGHVS, FNYEAQ) derive from the germline V gene. The entry originates in a study of T cell repertoires in cytomegalovirus infection (dated by TCRdb to between 2018 and 2020). About the full investigation: Because public TCR beta signatures pointed to carriage of CMV infection together with the matching HLA type, the HLA type of each donor mattered for the analysis. Broad study findings and their caveats: Cumulative frequency of public TCR beta family members discriminated carriers of CMV infection plus the relevant HLA type in this cohort and an independent 352-donor cohort. The ex vivo response was dominated by HLA-C-restricted CMV-specific TCR beta clonotypes, which also provided the single most frequent clonotype in two of eight donors.

Sequencing relied on an Illumina HiSeq 1500. TCRdb reprocessing: public reads trimmed at Q25 with fastp, clones called with MiXCR, in-frame beta chains kept. For every CDR3 protein sequence, its rows merge into one entry that carries the most common genes and DNA. The sample table records nearly 650,000 distinct CDR3 sequences; about 24% of these occur just once. The top ten constitute approximately 8.2% of the sample. Rearrangement joined TRBV7-6 to TRBJ2-3, and 11 bases in between align with TRBD2. The receptor's source is a human donor in good health (CMV status not recorded). Some clones in this sample may be carry-over from other donors' samples. The source material was CD8+ T cells from PBMCs. The CDR3 here reads CASSRLAGITDTQYF. In nucleotide form, the sequence is TGTGCCAGCTCCCGACTAGCGGGGATCACAGATACGCAGTATTTT.